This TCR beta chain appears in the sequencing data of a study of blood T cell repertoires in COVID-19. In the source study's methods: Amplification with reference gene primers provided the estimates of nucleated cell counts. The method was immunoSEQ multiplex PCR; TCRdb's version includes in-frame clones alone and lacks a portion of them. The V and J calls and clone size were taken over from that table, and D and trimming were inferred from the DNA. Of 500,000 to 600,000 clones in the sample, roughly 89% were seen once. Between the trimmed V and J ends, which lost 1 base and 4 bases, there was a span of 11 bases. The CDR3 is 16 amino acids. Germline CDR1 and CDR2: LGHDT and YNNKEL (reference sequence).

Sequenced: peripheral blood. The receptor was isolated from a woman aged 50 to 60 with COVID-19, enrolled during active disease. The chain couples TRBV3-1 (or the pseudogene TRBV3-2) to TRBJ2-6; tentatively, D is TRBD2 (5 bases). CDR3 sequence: CASSQGSGNGANVLTF. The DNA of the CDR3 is TGTGCCAGCAGCCAAGGTTCGGGGAACGGGGCCAACGTCCTGACTTTC.